This T cell receptor (beta chain) was sequenced in a study of cytomegalovirus exposure and HLA in healthy donors. As to this clone: Its antigen is not known.

Donors showed nominal health when sampled, although they likely had unrecorded immune exposures. CDR1 and CDR2 (germline): SGHVS, FQNEAQ. Trimming took off 5 bases at V and 2 bases at J, with 28 bases between the two ends. The CDR3 has 19 amino acids. Both 60 Vbeta primers and 13 Jbeta primers went into the PCR. TCRdb's copy holds only in-frame clones and misses some; the assay was immunoSEQ multiplex PCR. The table includes 85,000 to 110,000 clones, approximately 79% detected once. Study findings and constraints: Rates of TCR association differed by HLA locus in a later analysis, with DRB1 highest and HLA-C lowest.

The material sequenced was PBMCs. This TCR came from a man in his fifties in good health and CMV-seropositive. V usage is TRBV7-8 and J usage is TRBJ2-7; D perhaps matches TRBD2 (5 bases). DNA of the CDR3: TGTGCCAGCAGCCTGAGCCGGGCCTCTGGCGGACTTCTACCCTACGAGCAGTACTTC. Translation gives CASSLSRASGGLLPYEQYF.